The 27 T cell receptor beta chains reported below all come from one sample, sequenced in a study of blood T cell repertoires in COVID-19. Method: immunoSEQ multiplex PCR; TCRdb's copy keeps in-frame clones and lacks some. The sample includes about 160,000 clones, roughly 90% seen only once; the top ten take 3% to 4.5%. Sequenced input: peripheral blood. The source is a woman aged 60-75 years who had recovered from COVID-19.

The chain joins TRBV18 to TRBJ1-1; D gene unclear. With 2 bases removed from V and 0 bases from J, the gap between germline ends came to 7 bases. CDR3 length: 14 amino acids. Germline CDR1 is KGHSH and CDR2 is LQKENI. CDR3 in DNA: TGTGCCAGCTCACCATCGGGAATGAACACTGAAGCTTTCTTT. Translation: CASSPSGMNTEAFF. The full variable domain, in which reference TRBV18 and TRBJ1-1 provide the parts outside the CDR3, is NAGVMQNPRHLVRRRGQEARLRCSPMKGHSHVYWYRQLPEEGLKFMVYLQKENIIDESGMPKERFSAEFPKEGPSILRIQQVVRGDSAAYFCASSPSGMNTEAFFGQGTRLTVV.

The sample holds one count of this clone. The chain uses TRBV6-5 and TRBJ1-1; TRBD1 is a possible D gene (6 bases). Trimming removed 6 bases from V and 5 bases from J, with 19 bases in between. Germline V gives CDR1 MNHEY, CDR2 SVGAGI. This CDR3 contains 15 residues. This CDR3 reads CASSDSGGLGTEAFF. The DNA of the CDR3 is TGTGCCAGCAGCGACTCCGGGGGGCTAGGGACTGAAGCTTTCTTT.

The chain combines TRBV19 with TRBJ2-1; TRBD2 matches at 10 bases. V shed 5 bases and J 7 bases; nucleotides not matched to a gene: 5. Germline-derived CDR1 and CDR2 are LNHDA and SQIVND (reference sequence). The CDR3 loop spans 14 amino acids. CDR3 bases: TGTGCCAGTAGTCAGCGGGGGGGCTGGAATGAGCAGTTCTTC. Its protein is CASSQRGGWNEQFF.

This clone was recorded only once. The rearrangement links TRBV27 to TRBJ2-7; 13 bases map to TRBD2. The CDR3 consists of 17 residues. The germline gives CDR1 MNHEY, CDR2 SMNVEV (reference sequence). V shed 2 bases, J shed 0 bases, and the junction held 4 bases outside the gene matches. CDR3 sequence: CASSLRTSGGTSYEQYF. The CDR3, as DNA: TGTGCCAGCAGTTTAAGGACTAGCGGGGGAACCTCCTACGAGCAGTACTTC.

The V call is TRBV15, the J call TRBJ1-4; tentative D call: TRBD1 (5 bases). V was cut by 5 bases and J by 7 bases, with 20 bases left in between. CDR3 length: 16 residues. Germline CDR1 is LNHNV and CDR2 is YYDKDF (reference sequence). CDR3 coding DNA: TGTGCCACCAGCCCCAGTCGGGGGGTACGAGTTGAAAAACTGTTTTTT. Translation gives CATSPSRGVRVEKLFF.

J is TRBJ2-7 and V is TRBV19; TRBD2 agrees at 7 bases. V gave up 11 bases and J gave up 1 base; unmatched junction bases: 14. The germline V gene has CDR1 LNHDA and CDR2 SQIVND (reference sequence). This CDR3 has 15 amino acids. The CDR3 bases are TGTGCCCGCCGAAAAGTGGGGGGGGAGTCCTACGAGCAGTACTTC. It yields the protein CARRKVGGESYEQYF.

The J gene is TRBJ2-2, the V gene TRBV6-4; TRBD2 agrees at 12 bases. The CDR3 is 16 amino acids. After removal of 0 bases from V and 4 bases from J, the junction contained 0 bases not matched to a gene. The germline CDR1 and CDR2 sequences are MRHNA and SNTAGT. The CDR3: CASSDSTSGGTGELFF. As DNA, the CDR3 is TGTGCCAGCAGTGACTCGACTAGCGGGGGCACCGGGGAGCTGTTTTTT.

This rearrangement joins TRBV3-1 (or the pseudogene TRBV3-2) to TRBJ2-7, with 10 bases lining up with TRBD1. This CDR3 is 14 amino acids long. V shed 2 bases, J shed 3 bases, and the junction held 1 base outside the gene matches. The germline V gene has CDR1 LGHDT and CDR2 YNNKEL (reference sequence). This chain's CDR3 is CASSQRDRGYEQYF. For the CDR3, the DNA is TGTGCCAGCAGCCAACGGGACAGGGGCTACGAGCAGTACTTC.

The rearrangement links TRBV5-1 to TRBJ2-1; maybe TRBD2 (7 bases). Germline assignment: CDR1 SGHRS and CDR2 YFSETQ. This CDR3 has 14 residues. V dropped 1 base and J dropped 12 bases, with 17 bases sitting between them. CDR3 loop: CASSLPHGGARQFF. CDR3 coding DNA: TGCGCCAGCAGCTTGCCCCATGGGGGGGCTCGGCAGTTCTTC. The full variable domain, in which reference TRBV5-1 and TRBJ2-1 provide the parts outside the CDR3, is KAGVTQTPRYLIKTRGQQVTLSCSPISGHRSVSWYQQTPGQGLQFLFEYFSETQRNKGNFPGRFSGRQFSNSRSEMNVSTLELGDSALYLCASSLPHGGARQFFGPGTRLTVL.

The gene calls are TRBV27 and TRBJ1-1; possible D gene TRBD1, 6 bases. V lost 3 bases and J lost 0, with 11 bases in between. The V gene's germline CDR1 is MNHEY and CDR2 SMNVEV (reference sequence). The CDR3 consists of 15 residues. CDR3 nucleotides: TGTGCCAGCAGTTTGAACAGGGCTGTGAACACTGAAGCTTTCTTT. It encodes CASSLNRAVNTEAFF.

The chain has TRBV4-2 and TRBJ2-1, with 14 nucleotides matching TRBD2. This CDR3 has 14 residues. Per the germline V gene, CDR1 is LGHNA and CDR2 is YNFKEQ. Losses at the gene ends were 3 bases for V and 13 bases for J; bases not matched to a gene: 5. Here the CDR3 DNA reads TGTGCCAGCAGCCAGGAGACTAGCGGGGGGGTCCAGTTCTTC. Its translation: CASSQETSGGVQFF.

The rearrangement joins TRBV2 to TRBJ2-4, with D hard to call. CDR1 and CDR2 (germline): SNHLY, FYNNEI. The length of the CDR3 is 13 residues. V was cut by 2 bases and J by 6 bases, with 8 bases left in between. CDR3 nucleotide sequence: TGTGCCAGCAGTGAACAGTCCCTAAACATTCAGTACTTC. This encodes CASSEQSLNIQYF.

The chain recombines TRBV15 with TRBJ1-5; 7 positions match TRBD1. Trimming cost V 0 bases and J 13 bases; bases outside gene matches: 0. The CDR3 length is 11 residues. Germline V lookup: CDR1 LNHNV, CDR2 YYDKDF (reference sequence). The CDR3: CATSREQGQHF. The CDR3 nucleotides read TGTGCCACCAGCAGAGAACAGGGGCAGCATTTT.

The chain recombines TRBV29-1 with TRBJ1-1; D unresolved. Trimming stripped 1 base from V and 5 bases from J, with 11 bases between. The CDR3 contains 13 residues. The germline CDR1 and CDR2 sequences are SQVTM and ANQGSEA. The CDR3 region is CSVEALGGTEAFF. DNA of the CDR3: TGCAGCGTTGAAGCTCTGGGCGGGACTGAAGCTTTCTTT.

The chain has TRBV7-9 and TRBJ2-7; 8 bases are shared with TRBD2. V shed 4 bases and J 1 base; nucleotides not matched to a gene: 3. The CDR3 has 14 amino acids. The germline V gene has CDR1 SEHNR and CDR2 FQNEAQ (reference sequence). Here the CDR3 reads CASSSRGGSYEQYF. CDR3 coding DNA: TGTGCCAGCAGCTCCCGGGGGGGGTCCTACGAGCAGTACTTC.

This chain links TRBV7-9 with TRBJ2-1; TRBD2 matches 12 bases. The CDR3 length is 15 residues. The germline V gene has CDR1 SEHNR and CDR2 FQNEAQ (reference sequence). After removal of 5 bases from V and 5 bases from J, the junction contained 4 bases not matched to a gene. The CDR3 spells CASSAWTSGDNEQFF. The DNA for the CDR3 is TGTGCCAGCAGCGCCTGGACTAGCGGGGACAATGAGCAGTTCTTC. The whole variable domain, filled in from reference TRBV7-9 and TRBJ2-1, reads DTGVSQNPRHKITKRGQNVTFRCDPISEHNRLYWYRQTLGQGPEFLTYFQNEAQLEKSRLLSDRFSAERPKGSFSTLEIQRTEQGDSAMYLCASSAWTSGDNEQFFGPGTRLTVL.

The CDR3 DNA is TGTGCCAGCAGCCAAGATGGAAACAGTGGGAGCGAGCAGTACTTC. Protein sequence: CASSQDGNSGSEQYF. V gene TRBV3-1 (or the pseudogene TRBV3-2) combines with J gene TRBJ2-7, with D perhaps TRBD2 (5 bases). The V end lost 0 bases, the J end lost 6 bases, and 15 bases lay between the germline ends. The CDR3 sequence is 15 residues long. The germline CDR1 and CDR2 sequences are LGHDT and YNNKEL (reference sequence).

The chain carries TRBV27 and TRBJ1-2; 9 bases map to TRBD1. The CDR3 consists of 14 residues. Looked up from germline, CDR1 is MNHEY and CDR2 is SMNVEV (reference sequence). With 4 bases clipped from V and 8 bases from J, the junction kept 8 bases outside the gene matches. In DNA form, the CDR3 reads TGTGCCAGCAGTTCCGGGGACAGGGTAGGCGGCTACACCTTC. It codes for CASSSGDRVGGYTF.

The chain couples TRBV19 to TRBJ2-5; 7 bases agree with TRBD1. Trimming cost V 5 bases and J 10 bases; bases outside gene matches: 19. The CDR3 contains 16 residues. Per the germline V gene, CDR1 is LNHDA and CDR2 is SQIVND (reference sequence). Here the CDR3 reads CASSPSEMGRGMIQYF. CDR3 in DNA: TGTGCCAGTAGTCCCAGCGAAATGGGCAGGGGGATGATCCAGTACTTC.

The CDR3 is CASSHIGVDYGYTF. In DNA, the CDR3 is TGTGCCAGTAGCCACATCGGGGTTGACTATGGCTACACCTTC. This chain uses TRBV19 with TRBJ1-2; D not resolved. Trimming stripped 6 bases from V and 3 bases from J, with 14 bases between. Per the germline V gene, CDR1 is LNHDA and CDR2 is SQIVND (reference sequence). CDR3 length: 14 residues.

As to this clone: This sample includes further DNA sequences coding for the same CDR3. This chain uses TRBV28 with TRBJ2-7; perhaps TRBD2 as D (5 bases). CDR3 length: 11 amino acids. V was shortened by 6 bases and J by 4 bases, with 7 bases between the two germline ends. Germline assignment: CDR1 MDHEN and CDR2 SYDVKM. The CDR3 DNA reads TGTGCCAGCAGCGGGGTTTACGAGCAGTACTTC. Amino acid sequence: CASSGVYEQYF.

The genes are TRBV7-9 and TRBJ1-6, with D possibly being TRBD1 (6 bases). V was cut by 6 bases and J by 7 bases, with 16 bases left in between. CDR3 length equals 15 residues. Germline-derived CDR1 and CDR2 are SEHNR and FQNEAQ (reference sequence). This chain's CDR3 is CASSLTQGGNSPLHF. In DNA, the CDR3 is TGTGCCAGCAGTTTGACACAGGGTGGGAATTCACCCCTCCACTTT.

V usage is TRBV7-3 and J usage is TRBJ2-3; D is ambiguous. Trimming took 0 bases from V and 2 from J, leaving 6 bases between them. This CDR3 has 14 amino acids. CDR1 and CDR2 (germline): SGHTA, FQGTGA. CDR3 protein: CASSLTFNTDTQYF. The CDR3 DNA reads TGTGCCAGCAGCTTAACGTTTAACACAGATACGCAGTATTTT.

The rearrangement links TRBV19 to TRBJ1-5; TRBD1 is a possible D gene (6 bases). Trimming shortened V by 1 base and J by 1 base, and 11 bases separated the two germline ends. The germline CDR1 and CDR2 sequences are LNHDA and SQIVND (reference sequence). The length of the CDR3 is 16 residues. The CDR3 bases are TGTGCCAGTAGTATAGTTGGGGGGGCAAGCAATCAGCCCCAGCATTTT. Amino acid sequence: CASSIVGGASNQPQHF.

The chain uses TRBV7-9 and TRBJ1-1; the D is unclear. Germline V lookup: CDR1 SEHNR, CDR2 FQNEAQ (reference sequence). V was trimmed by 5 bases and J by 5 bases, leaving 9 bases between them. The CDR3 is made up of 12 amino acids. The CDR3, as DNA: TGTGCCAGCAGCCCACAGCGGACTGAAGCTTTCTTT. The encoded protein is CASSPQRTEAFF.

This clone was detected only once. The chain carries TRBV6-5 and TRBJ1-2, with TRBD1 identical over 8 bases. Germline V CDR1 and CDR2: MNHEY, SVGAGI. This CDR3 is built from 14 residues. The V segment lost 6 bases and the J segment 8 bases; nucleotides outside the gene matches: 11. The CDR3 bases are TGTGCCAGCAGACCGTTGGACAGGGTGACGGGCTACACCTTC. It is translated as CASRPLDRVTGYTF.

This clone showed up just a few times. The chain carries TRBV11-2 and TRBJ1-3; D not resolved. Germline V CDR1 and CDR2: SGHAT, FQNNGV. With 6 bases removed from V and 0 bases from J, the gap between germline ends came to 6 bases. This CDR3 contains 13 residues. The CDR3 nucleotides read TGTGCCAGCAGGCAGATCTCTGGAAACACCATATATTTT. This gives the protein CASRQISGNTIYF. The full variable domain, completed using reference TRBV11-2 and TRBJ1-3, is EAGVAQSPRYKIIEKRQSVAFWCNPISGHATLYWYQQILGQGPKLLIQFQNNGVVDDSQLPKDRFSAERLKGVDSTLKIQPAKLEDSAVYLCASRQISGNTIYFGEGSWLTVV.